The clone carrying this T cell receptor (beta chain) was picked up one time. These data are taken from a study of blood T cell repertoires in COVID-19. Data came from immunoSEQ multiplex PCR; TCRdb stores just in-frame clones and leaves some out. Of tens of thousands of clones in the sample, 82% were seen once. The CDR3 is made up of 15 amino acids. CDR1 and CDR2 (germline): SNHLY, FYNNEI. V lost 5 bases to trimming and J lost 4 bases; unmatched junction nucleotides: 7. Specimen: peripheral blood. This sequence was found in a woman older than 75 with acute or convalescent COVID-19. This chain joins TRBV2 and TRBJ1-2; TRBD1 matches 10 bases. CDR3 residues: CASSRGTGELYGYTF. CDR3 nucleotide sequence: TGTGCCAGCAGTCGAGGGACAGGGGAACTCTATGGCTACACCTTC.